This TCR beta chain was captured by sequencing in a study of blood T cell repertoires in COVID-19. Clones were read by immunoSEQ multiplex PCR, and TCRdb kept only the in-frame ones, dropping some. Among fewer than 200,000 clones listed, under 80% were seen once. The CDR3 runs 14 residues. Germline V gives CDR1 MDHEN, CDR2 SYDVKM. Trimming removed 7 bases from V and 0 bases from J, with 12 bases in between. This chain joins TRBV28 and TRBJ1-1; D unresolved. What was sequenced was peripheral blood. This TCR was sampled from a man between 65 and 85 years old with acute or convalescent COVID-19. The CDR3 loop is CASTPIDLNTEAFF. The CDR3 DNA follows: TGTGCCAGCACCCCTATCGACTTGAACACTGAAGCTTTCTTT.